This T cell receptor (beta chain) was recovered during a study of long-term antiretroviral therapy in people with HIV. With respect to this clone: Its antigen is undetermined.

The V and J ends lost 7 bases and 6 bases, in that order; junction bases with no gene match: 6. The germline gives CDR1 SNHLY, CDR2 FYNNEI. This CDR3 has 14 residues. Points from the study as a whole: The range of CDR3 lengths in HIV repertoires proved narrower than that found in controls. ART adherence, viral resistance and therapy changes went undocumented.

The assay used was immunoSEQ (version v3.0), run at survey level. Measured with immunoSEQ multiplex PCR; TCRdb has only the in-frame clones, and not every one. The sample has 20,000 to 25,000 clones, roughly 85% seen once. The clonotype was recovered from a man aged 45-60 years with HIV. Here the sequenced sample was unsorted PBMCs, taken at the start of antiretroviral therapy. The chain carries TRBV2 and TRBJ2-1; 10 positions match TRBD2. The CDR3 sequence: CASNLWTSGNEQFF. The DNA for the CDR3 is TGTGCCAGCAACCTTTGGACTAGCGGCAATGAGCAGTTCTTC.